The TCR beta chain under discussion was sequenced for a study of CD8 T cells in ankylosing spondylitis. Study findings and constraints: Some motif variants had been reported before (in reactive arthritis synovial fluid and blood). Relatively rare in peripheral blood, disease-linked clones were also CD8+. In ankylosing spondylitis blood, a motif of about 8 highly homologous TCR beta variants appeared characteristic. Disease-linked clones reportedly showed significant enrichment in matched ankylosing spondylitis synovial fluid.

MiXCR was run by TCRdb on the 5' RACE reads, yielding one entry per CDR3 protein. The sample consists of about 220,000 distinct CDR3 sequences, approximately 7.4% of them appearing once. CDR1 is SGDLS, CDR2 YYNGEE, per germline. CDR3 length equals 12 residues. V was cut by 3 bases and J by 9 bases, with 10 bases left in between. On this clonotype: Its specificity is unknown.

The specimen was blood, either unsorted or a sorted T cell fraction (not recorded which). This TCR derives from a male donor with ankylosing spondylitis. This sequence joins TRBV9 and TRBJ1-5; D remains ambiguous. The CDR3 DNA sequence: TGTGCCAGCAGCGCCGGTTGGGGGCCCCAGCATTTT. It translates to CASSAGWGPQHF.